These 21 T cell receptor beta chains were sequenced from one sample in a study of T cells in Graves' hyperthyroidism and ophthalmopathy. The TCR beta CDR3 regions underwent amplification using RNA transcripts as the source. The HTBI primer set served for first-round RT-PCR of the TCR CDR3. TCRdb fed the multiplex PCR reads into MiXCR, producing one record per CDR3 protein. The repertoire holds 360,000 or so distinct CDR3 sequences, with over 15% as singletons. The source material was blood. The receptors stem from a woman aged 18 to 35 with Graves' hyperthyroidism.

This clonotype was seen at least ten times. V and J are TRBV29-1 and TRBJ1-1, with 7 bases aligning to TRBD1. The CDR3 contains 13 residues. CDR1 is SQVTM, CDR2 ANQGSEA, per germline. Trimming cost V 8 bases and J 4 bases; bases outside gene matches: 10. CDR3 bases: TGCAGCTCACAAGGACAGGATTCCACTGAAGCTTTCTTT. Translation: CSSQGQDSTEAFF.

This chain links TRBV29-1 with TRBJ2-2; 8 bases align to TRBD2. CDR3 length: 16 residues. The V gene's germline CDR1 is SQVTM and CDR2 ANQGSEA. J gave up 0 bases and V 7 bases, and 10 bases lay outside the gene matches. CDR3 region: CSAAGGPDTNTGELFF. The CDR3 region has the DNA TGCAGCGCCGCGGGAGGACCCGATACGAACACCGGGGAGCTGTTTTTT.

V is TRBV6-1 and J is TRBJ2-7; 7 bases are shared with TRBD1. Germline CDR1 and CDR2: MNHNS and SASEGT. The J segment lost 2 bases and the V segment lost 5 bases, leaving 12 bases of the junction unmatched. The CDR3 has 16 amino acids. CDR3 sequence reads: CASSKPSGGPPYEQYF. The CDR3, as DNA: TGTGCCAGCAGTAAACCTTCAGGGGGTCCCCCCTACGAGCAGTACTTC.

This clonotype was observed at least ten times. CDR3 residues: CASSLEPRETQYF. For the CDR3, the DNA is TGTGCCAGCAGCTTAGAACCCCGAGAGACCCAGTACTTC. The V and J genes are TRBV7-2 and TRBJ2-5; no clear D gene. Germline CDR1 reads SGHTA; CDR2 reads FQGNSA. The CDR3 length is 13 residues. Trimming pared 1 base from V and 4 bases from J, leaving 7 bases between.

The CDR3 DNA reads as TGTGCCAGCAGTCAAAGGACAGGGCCCAATCAGCCCCAGCATTTT. Its protein product is CASSQRTGPNQPQHF. V usage is TRBV12-3 or TRBV12-4 and J usage is TRBJ1-5, with TRBD1 identical over 8 bases. V lost 5 bases, J lost 3 bases, and 6 bases stayed unmatched. The CDR3 sequence is 15 residues long.

This clonotype was detected only a few times. V gene TRBV6-1 combines with J gene TRBJ2-2, with D perhaps matching TRBD1 or TRBD2 (6 bases each). V was pared by 2 bases and J by 3 bases, with 10 bases between. Germline values: CDR1 MNHNS, CDR2 SASEGT. The CDR3 spans 15 residues. CDR3: CASSELEGDTGELFF. The DNA of the CDR3 is TGTGCCAGCAGTGAATTGGAGGGGGACACCGGGGAGCTGTTTTTT.

This clonotype was observed many times. V usage is TRBV20-1 and J usage is TRBJ1-5, with 7 bases lining up with TRBD1. V was pared by 6 bases and J by 5 bases, with 4 bases of the junction left unmatched. The CDR3 totals 12 residues. Germline-derived CDR1 and CDR2 are DFQATT and SNEGSKA (reference sequence). The CDR3 reads CSALRGDQPQHF. The CDR3 nucleotides read TGCAGTGCCCTCAGGGGGGATCAGCCCCAGCATTTT.

The table lists this clonotype with many counts. CDR3 bases: TGTGCCAGCACCCCCGACAGGACCTACGAGCAGTACTTC. It translates to CASTPDRTYEQYF. The chain carries TRBV2 and TRBJ2-7; D possibly corresponds to TRBD1 (6 bases). The CDR3 has 13 amino acids. Germline V lookup: CDR1 SNHLY, CDR2 FYNNEI. Trimming shortened V by 7 bases and J by 2 bases, and 12 bases separated the two germline ends.

The chain links TRBV13 to TRBJ2-3, with TRBD1 identical over 10 bases. From germline, CDR1 is PRHDT and CDR2 FYEKMQ (reference sequence). V trimming: 4 bases; J trimming: 2 bases; junction bases outside the gene matches: 9. This CDR3 is 17 amino acids long. CDR3 in amino acids: CASSYHRDRGSTDTQYF. As DNA, the CDR3 is TGTGCCAGCAGCTACCACCGGGACAGGGGCTCCACAGATACGCAGTATTTT.

This clonotype turned up a few times. V and J are TRBV10-2 and TRBJ2-7, with no clear D. Trimming removed 0 bases from V and 2 bases from J, with 2 bases in between. Germline CDR1 reads WSHSY; CDR2 reads SAAADI. This CDR3 region has 12 residues. The CDR3 sequence: CASSESTYEQYF. The CDR3, as DNA: TGCGCCAGCAGTGAGTCGACCTACGAGCAGTACTTC.

This clonotype appeared once. V usage is TRBV7-8 and J usage is TRBJ1-2; no definite D call. The V end lost 1 base, the J end lost 8 bases, and 14 bases lay between the germline ends. CDR1 is SGHVS and CDR2 is FQNEAQ in the germline V gene. This CDR3 spans 14 amino acids. The CDR3 nucleotides are TGTGCCAGCAGCTTAGATGGCAGCTCTTGGGGCTACACCTTC. Residues: CASSLDGSSWGYTF.

This clonotype came up many times. The rearrangement uses TRBV30 and TRBJ1-1; D ambiguous. Germline values: CDR1 GTSNPN, CDR2 SVGIG (reference sequence). The CDR3 consists of 13 residues. V dropped 3 bases and J dropped 4 bases, with 12 bases sitting between them. CDR3: CAWSPASGTEAFF. DNA of the CDR3: TGTGCCTGGAGCCCAGCGTCAGGCACTGAAGCTTTCTTT.

This clonotype has a count of ten or more. The chain employs TRBV11-2 and TRBJ1-1; TRBD1 might be the D (5 bases). The V end lost 4 bases, the J end lost 5 bases, and 14 bases lay between the germline ends. The CDR3 runs 14 residues. The germline CDR1 and CDR2 sequences are SGHAT and FQNNGV. For the CDR3, the DNA is TGTGCCAGCAGCTCCCCACGGCGGGGGACTGAAGCTTTCTTT. Protein sequence: CASSSPRRGTEAFF.

This clonotype was seen many times. The chain has TRBV20-1 and TRBJ2-5; the match to TRBD1 covers 7 bases. Germline values: CDR1 DFQATT, CDR2 SNEGSKA (reference sequence). V lost 5 bases and J lost 3; bases outside the gene matches: 0. This CDR3 region has 11 residues. The DNA of the CDR3 is TGCAGTGCTGACAGGGAAGAGACCCAGTACTTC. Its protein product is CSADREETQYF.

There are many counts of this clonotype. The rearrangement joins TRBV24-1 to TRBJ2-7, with D perhaps assigned TRBD1 or TRBD2 (5 bases each). This CDR3 has 13 amino acids. CDR1 KGHDR and CDR2 SFDVKD come from the germline V gene. V dropped 9 bases and J dropped 6 bases, with 17 bases sitting between them. For the CDR3, the DNA is TGTGCCACCTCCGGGACGGGCTTGGGCGAGCAGTACTTC. As protein: CATSGTGLGEQYF.

In its sample, this clonotype was seen many times. The J gene is TRBJ1-3, the V gene TRBV7-8; D gene uncertain. Germline V gene lookup returns CDR1 SGHVS and CDR2 FQNEAQ. The CDR3 runs to 16 residues. V was shortened by 3 bases and J by 0 bases, with 12 bases between the two germline ends. CDR3 bases: TGTGCCAGCAGCTTCTTTGGTGATAGCTCTGGAAACACCATATATTTT. It is translated as CASSFFGDSSGNTIYF.

This clonotype was counted ten times or more. This chain connects TRBV7-9 to TRBJ2-2; perhaps D is TRBD1 or TRBD2 (5 bases each). The CDR3 covers 15 residues. Trimming pared 5 bases from V and 5 bases from J, leaving 15 bases between. Germline lookup yields CDR1 SEHNR and CDR2 FQNEAQ (reference sequence). This chain's CDR3 is CASSDPQGVTGELFF. Here the CDR3 DNA reads TGTGCCAGCAGCGACCCCCAGGGAGTTACCGGGGAGCTGTTTTTT.

The count of this clonotype is one. The junction differs from germline at one of its ends, possibly a read error. The CDR3 here is CASGRVMNTDAFF. DNA of the CDR3: TGTGCCAGCGGGAGGGTAATGAACACTGATGCTTTCTTT. The J gene is TRBJ1-1, the V gene TRBV6-1; no definite D call. The germline V gene has CDR1 MNHNS and CDR2 SASEGT. The CDR3 is 13 amino acids.

This clonotype was found a few times. V is TRBV7-3 and J is TRBJ1-6; D is ambiguous. V lost 2 bases and J lost 4, with 6 bases in between. CDR1 is SGHTA, CDR2 FQGTGA, per germline. This CDR3 has 14 residues. The chain's CDR3 is CASSLLAYNSPLHF. The CDR3 DNA reads as TGTGCCAGCAGCTTATTAGCATATAATTCACCCCTCCACTTT.

The rearrangement joins TRBV6-1 to TRBJ1-5; a possible D gene is TRBD1 (6 bases). The CDR3 has 14 residues. CDR1 is MNHNS and CDR2 is SASEGT in the germline V gene. Trimming took off 5 bases at V and 5 bases at J, with 13 bases between the two ends. The CDR3: CASSPQTGHQPQHF. The CDR3 coding sequence is TGTGCCAGCAGTCCTCAGACAGGACATCAGCCCCAGCATTTT.

This clonotype has at least ten counts. The chain joins TRBV12-3 or TRBV12-4 to TRBJ2-2; no clear D gene. Trimming left V 6 bases short and J 5 bases short, with 13 bases between. This CDR3 contains 14 residues. CDR3 amino acids: CASSLPVGTGELFF. CDR3 DNA sequence: TGTGCCAGCAGCCTACCAGTGGGTACCGGGGAGCTGTTTTTT.